This T cell receptor beta chain derives from a study of blood T cell repertoires in COVID-19. Original processing methods: Using reference gene primer amplification, nucleated cell counts were estimated. The assay was immunoSEQ multiplex PCR, and TCRdb's table has in-frame clones only and misses some. V, J and clone size derive from that table, while D and trimming were established from the DNA sequence. The sample shows 200,000 to 250,000 clones, 86% of them seen only once. This CDR3 spans 17 amino acids. Trimming shortened V by 2 bases and J by 0 bases, and 17 bases separated the two germline ends. Germline lookup yields CDR1 MDHEN and CDR2 SYDVKM. This clone was seen once.

This receptor was taken from a man of 80 years or more with acute or convalescent COVID-19. The sample comprised peripheral blood. The chain is built from TRBV28 and TRBJ2-7, with D tentatively TRBD1 (5 bases). The CDR3 DNA reads as TGTGCCAGCAGTTTAGGTTTTCAGGACACCAGCTCCTACGAGCAGTACTTC. Amino acid sequence: CASSLGFQDTSSYEQYF.